The 28 T cell receptor beta chains below come from one sample, sequenced in a study of blood T cell repertoires in COVID-19. Assay: immunoSEQ multiplex PCR; the TCRdb copy retains only in-frame clones and omits some. The sample lists around 150,000 clones; approximately 91% were seen once. The sample was peripheral blood. These receptors came from a man aged 45 to 65 with active or convalescent COVID-19.

The chain joins TRBV7-2 to TRBJ1-3, with a tentative D call TRBD1 (6 bases). There are 13 residues in the CDR3. The germline V and J ends were trimmed by 4 bases and 8 bases, with 12 bases remaining between them. Germline V gene data show CDR1 as SGHTA and CDR2 as FQGNSA. The CDR3 is CASSSLQGDTIYF. CDR3 DNA sequence: TGTGCCAGCAGCTCCTTACAGGGTGACACCATATATTTT. Looking up the rest from reference TRBV7-2 and TRBJ1-3 gives the full variable domain: GAGVSQSPSNKVTEKGKDVELRCDPISGHTALYWYRQSLGQGLEFLIYFQGNSAPDKSGLPSDRFSAERTGGSVSTLTIQRTQQEDSAVYLCASSSLQGDTIYFGEGSWLTVV.

The V and J genes are TRBV28 and TRBJ1-2; no clear D. CDR3 length: 14 amino acids. Deletions cut 1 base from V and 2 bases from J, with 8 bases between. Germline assignment: CDR1 MDHEN and CDR2 SYDVKM. The CDR3 DNA follows: TGTGCCAGCAGTTTATTTCCACTAAACTATGGCTACACCTTC. Amino acids: CASSLFPLNYGYTF.

This chain uses TRBV7-8 with TRBJ2-5; D is unresolved. V lost 2 bases and J lost 1, with 8 bases in between. CDR3 size: 14 residues. The germline V gene has CDR1 SGHVS and CDR2 FQNEAQ. CDR3 protein: CASSLLLGQETQYF. CDR3 nucleotides: TGTGCCAGCAGCTTACTCCTAGGCCAAGAGACCCAGTACTTC.

The chain carries TRBV27 and TRBJ1-5; D may be TRBD1 (5 bases). CDR1 and CDR2 (germline): MNHEY, SMNVEV (reference sequence). The CDR3 is made up of 14 amino acids. V was pared by 5 bases and J by 7 bases, with 15 bases between. The DNA of the CDR3 is TGTGCCAGCAGTCCAGGGAGGGTGGGGCAGCCCCAGCATTTT. Protein sequence: CASSPGRVGQPQHF.

The rearrangement uses TRBV9 and TRBJ1-6, with 8 bases matching TRBD1. The V segment lost 4 bases and the J segment 9 bases; nucleotides outside the gene matches: 12. The CDR3 has 16 residues. CDR1 is SGDLS, CDR2 YYNGEE, per germline. CDR3 region: CASSLYGQGSTSPLHF. The CDR3 bases are TGTGCCAGCAGCCTATACGGACAGGGCTCTACTTCACCCCTCCACTTT. Full variable domain (rest looked up from reference TRBV9 and TRBJ1-6): DSGVTQTPKHLITATGQRVTLRCSPRSGDLSVYWYQQSLDQGLQFLIQYYNGEERAKGNILERFSAQQFPDLHSELNLSSLELGDSALYFCASSLYGQGSTSPLHFGNGTRLTVT.

The rearrangement uses TRBV2 and TRBJ2-5; 8 positions match TRBD2. V gave up 4 bases and J gave up 9 bases; unmatched junction bases: 10. This CDR3 spans 14 amino acids. CDR1 SNHLY and CDR2 FYNNEI come from the germline V gene. The CDR3 reads CASSVGSGTTSQYF. The CDR3, as DNA: TGTGCCAGCAGTGTCGGTAGCGGGACTACGTCCCAGTACTTC.

This rearrangement joins TRBV13 to TRBJ2-5; weak D call: TRBD2 (6 bases). V shed 4 bases and J shed 5 bases, with 14 bases lying between them. The CDR3 is 14 amino acids. The germline CDR1 and CDR2 sequences are PRHDT and FYEKMQ (reference sequence). CDR3 amino acids: CASSSTGEEETQYF. The CDR3 nucleotides are TGTGCCAGCAGCTCCACGGGGGAGGAGGAGACCCAGTACTTC.

The J gene is TRBJ2-3, the V gene TRBV24-1; 12 bases fit TRBD1. Per the germline V gene, CDR1 is KGHDR and CDR2 is SFDVKD. With V trimmed by 6 bases and J by 6 bases, 9 bases remained unmatched. The length of the CDR3 is 16 residues. Written as DNA, the CDR3 is TGTGCCACCAGTATGCCGGGACAGGGGGCGAGGGATACGCAGTATTTT. Amino acids: CATSMPGQGARDTQYF.

This sequence joins TRBV7-9 and TRBJ2-7; 7 bases match TRBD2. The CDR3 runs 18 residues. The germline CDR1 and CDR2 sequences are SEHNR and FQNEAQ (reference sequence). Germline trimming cut 1 base from V and 1 base from J; bases unmatched to any gene: 13. The chain's CDR3 is CASSLGTMTSTASYEQYF. The CDR3 bases are TGTGCCAGCAGCTTAGGAACGATGACTAGCACAGCTTCCTACGAGCAGTACTTC.

The J gene is TRBJ2-2, the V gene TRBV5-1; D unresolved. V lost 1 base to trimming and J lost 1 base, with 8 bases between them. The CDR3 sequence is 15 residues long. Germline loops: CDR1 SGHRS, CDR2 YFSETQ. For the CDR3, the DNA is TGCGCCAGCAGCTTGACTTCGGGGAACACCGGGGAGCTGTTTTTT. This codes for CASSLTSGNTGELFF.

For the CDR3, the DNA is TGTGCCAGCAGGGAAAGCGGGAGCGCGGTCGCGGAGTTCTTC. Amino acid sequence: CASRESGSAVAEFF. The rearrangement joins TRBV7-9 to TRBJ2-1; 8 nucleotides agree with TRBD2. CDR3 length: 14 amino acids. Germline V gene data show CDR1 as SEHNR and CDR2 as FQNEAQ (reference sequence). J gave up 14 bases and V 6 bases, and 15 bases lay outside the gene matches.

This chain links TRBV28 with TRBJ1-5; D is ambiguous. With 5 bases removed from V and 4 bases from J, the gap between germline ends came to 15 bases. Germline V gene data show CDR1 as MDHEN and CDR2 as SYDVKM. This CDR3 comprises 15 residues. The CDR3 loop is CASSPGRGGNQPQHF. DNA of the CDR3: TGTGCCAGCAGTCCCGGGCGGGGAGGGAATCAGCCCCAGCATTTT.

This clone was seen once. This chain joins TRBV5-1 and TRBJ2-2; tentatively, D is TRBD1 (5 bases). The germline CDR1 and CDR2 sequences are SGHRS and YFSETQ. Trimming removed 1 base from V and 6 bases from J, with 10 bases in between. The CDR3 sequence is 14 residues long. The CDR3: CASSLSGIAGELFF. CDR3 nucleotide sequence: TGCGCCAGCAGCTTGTCAGGGATAGCCGGGGAGCTGTTTTTT. The entire variable domain, with the rest obtained from reference TRBV5-1 and TRBJ2-2, is as follows: KAGVTQTPRYLIKTRGQQVTLSCSPISGHRSVSWYQQTPGQGLQFLFEYFSETQRNKGNFPGRFSGRQFSNSRSEMNVSTLELGDSALYLCASSLSGIAGELFFGEGSRLTVL.

The J gene is TRBJ1-1, the V gene TRBV7-2; 11 positions agree with TRBD1. The CDR3 is 17 amino acids. V was pared by 5 bases and J by 0 bases, with 8 bases of the junction left unmatched. Germline V lookup: CDR1 SGHTA, CDR2 FQGNSA. The CDR3 coding sequence is TGTGCCAGCAGCAAGTCCGGGACAGGGGGGATGAACACTGAAGCTTTCTTT. Its protein is CASSKSGTGGMNTEAFF.

The chain combines TRBV6-5 with TRBJ2-3; D is ambiguous. The CDR3 totals 15 residues. V lost 2 bases, J lost 0 bases, and 9 bases lay in between. The germline CDR1 and CDR2 sequences are MNHEY and SVGAGI. The CDR3: CASSYAPYSTDTQYF. The CDR3 nucleotides read TGTGCCAGCAGTTACGCACCCTATAGCACAGATACGCAGTATTTT.

This clone has a handful of counts. The V gene is TRBV6-5, the J gene TRBJ2-1, with 7 bases matching TRBD2. Germline assignment: CDR1 MNHEY and CDR2 SVGAGI. V gave up 6 bases and J gave up 1 base; unmatched junction bases: 3. This CDR3 spans 14 amino acids. Written as DNA, the CDR3 is TGTGCCAGCAGCCTAGCGGAGTCCTACAATGAGCAGTTCTTC. Residues: CASSLAESYNEQFF.

The chain uses TRBV28 and TRBJ1-2; 8 bases map to TRBD1. CDR1 MDHEN and CDR2 SYDVKM come from the germline V gene. The CDR3 contains 14 residues. J was trimmed by 8 bases and V by 8 bases; bases with no gene match: 13. The DNA of the CDR3 is TGTGCCAGCGACGCGCCAGGGGGCGCGGGCGGCTACACCTTC. This encodes CASDAPGGAGGYTF.

The J gene is TRBJ2-3, the V gene TRBV5-6, with 13 bases aligning to TRBD2. CDR1 and CDR2 from the germline V gene are SGHDT and YYEEEE. Trimming took 0 bases from V and 6 from J; bases not matched to a gene: 4. The CDR3 has 16 amino acids. The CDR3 DNA sequence: TGTGCCAGCAGCTTGGGACTAGCGGGAGGATTTGATACGCAGTATTTT. Its translation: CASSLGLAGGFDTQYF.

In this sample, this clone turned up once. The chain uses TRBV6-5 and TRBJ2-3, with a tentative D call TRBD2 (6 bases). The V end was cut by 0 bases, the J end by 6 bases, with 16 bases between. CDR3 length: 16 amino acids. Germline CDR1 reads MNHEY; CDR2 reads SVGAGI. This CDR3 reads CASSYSPSDLVDTQYF. CDR3 coding DNA: TGTGCCAGCAGTTACTCGCCTAGCGACCTGGTGGATACGCAGTATTTT.

This sequence joins TRBV5-1 and TRBJ2-5, with 7 bases aligning to TRBD1. Germline assignment: CDR1 SGHRS and CDR2 YFSETQ. The V gene end was trimmed by 4 bases and the J gene end by 1 base; junction bases not matched to a gene: 4. The CDR3 runs 14 residues. DNA of the CDR3: TGCGCCAGCAGCCCGACAGGGCCCCAAGAGACCCAGTACTTC. Protein product: CASSPTGPQETQYF.

The V and J genes are TRBV28 and TRBJ2-3; 12 bases line up with TRBD1. The CDR3 spans 14 residues. With 8 bases clipped from V and 3 bases from J, the junction kept 3 bases outside the gene matches. Germline CDR1 and CDR2: MDHEN and SYDVKM. The CDR3 loop is CASGTGGATDTQYF. The CDR3 DNA reads TGTGCCAGCGGGACAGGGGGCGCAACAGATACGCAGTATTTT. The whole variable domain, remainder taken from reference TRBV28 and TRBJ2-3, is DVKVTQSSRYLVKRTGEKVFLECVQDMDHENMFWYRQDPGLGLRLIYFSYDVKMKEKGDIPEGYSVSREKKERFSLILESASTNQTSMYLCASGTGGATDTQYFGPGTRLTVL.

The chain couples TRBV28 to TRBJ2-1; 10 bases are a match to TRBD2. Germline CDR1 is MDHEN and CDR2 is SYDVKM. This CDR3 contains 15 residues. J lost 4 bases, V lost 3 bases, and 3 bases had no gene match. CDR3 loop: CASSFRTSGYNEQFF. CDR3 nucleotide sequence: TGTGCCAGCAGTTTTCGGACTAGCGGTTACAATGAGCAGTTCTTC. Drawing the rest from reference TRBV28 and TRBJ2-1, the complete variable domain is DVKVTQSSRYLVKRTGEKVFLECVQDMDHENMFWYRQDPGLGLRLIYFSYDVKMKEKGDIPEGYSVSREKKERFSLILESASTNQTSMYLCASSFRTSGYNEQFFGPGTRLTVL.

The chain uses TRBV18 and TRBJ2-5; weak D call: TRBD1 (5 bases). CDR3 length: 13 amino acids. V was clipped by 3 bases and J by 1 base, with 6 bases between them. CDR1 is KGHSH, CDR2 LQKENI, per germline. The CDR3 nucleotides read TGTGCCAGCTCACCGCAGGGCCAAGAGACCCAGTACTTC. Its protein is CASSPQGQETQYF.

V usage is TRBV19 and J usage is TRBJ1-5; 8 nucleotides match TRBD1. The CDR3 sequence is 17 residues long. V dropped 3 bases and J dropped 5; count of bases not matched to a gene: 12. From germline, CDR1 is LNHDA and CDR2 SQIVND (reference sequence). The CDR3 coding sequence is TGTGCCAGTAGTATCCCTTCCCGGGACAGGACCTATCAGCCCCAGCATTTT. Amino acid sequence: CASSIPSRDRTYQPQHF.

This clone appeared once. V usage is TRBV5-1 and J usage is TRBJ2-1, with TRBD2 matching 15 bases. J gave up 9 bases and V 4 bases, and 5 bases lay outside the gene matches. Germline values: CDR1 SGHRS, CDR2 YFSETQ. This CDR3 spans 15 amino acids. The CDR3 sequence: CASSPRTSGRGEQFF. CDR3 nucleotides: TGCGCCAGCAGCCCCCGGACTAGCGGGAGGGGTGAGCAGTTCTTC.

The chain is built from TRBV4-3 and TRBJ1-2; 10 bases fit TRBD1. Germline CDR1 and CDR2: LGHNA and YSLEER. CDR3 size: 14 residues. J gave up 8 bases and V 3 bases, and 6 bases lay outside the gene matches. CDR3 region: CASSHQDRGYGYTF. The CDR3 DNA reads TGCGCCAGCAGCCACCAGGACAGGGGGTACGGCTACACCTTC.

The CDR3 loop reads CASSAQGYEQYF. In nucleotides, the CDR3 is TGTGCCAGCAGTGCCCAGGGGTACGAGCAGTACTTC. The V call is TRBV25-1, the J call TRBJ2-7; D perhaps matches TRBD1 (6 bases). CDR1 and CDR2 from the germline V gene are MGHDK and SYGVNS. The CDR3 spans 12 residues. V was shortened by 4 bases and J by 4 bases, with 8 bases between the two germline ends.

This clone has only one observation. This chain joins TRBV6-1 and TRBJ2-1, with 9 bases that match TRBD1. Germline V gene lookup returns CDR1 MNHNS and CDR2 SASEGT. The CDR3 loop spans 16 amino acids. Unmatched junction bases numbered 9, after V lost 4 bases and J lost 5 bases. This CDR3 reads CASSGGQGGIHNEQFF. CDR3 nucleotides: TGTGCCAGCAGTGGGGGACAGGGCGGTATCCACAATGAGCAGTTCTTC.